The rows below give T cell receptor beta chains drawn from one sample of a study of blood T cell repertoires in COVID-19. Method: immunoSEQ multiplex PCR; TCRdb's copy keeps in-frame clones and lacks some. The sample yields fewer than 200,000 clones, 74% seen once. Input material: peripheral blood. These receptors all stem from a woman at least 80 years old with acute or convalescent COVID-19. Each CDR3 is given with its conserved first and last residue. Fields, in order: J gene, V gene, clone size, D gene, CDR3 DNA, CDR3 protein. A D gene is named only where the DNA matches it firmly. Where a row states a size, it is once, few, many or the class of an expanded clone; other rows omit it.

TRBJ2-4	TRBV19	few	TRBD2	TGTGCCAGTACCCCAAGCGGGGGGTTCAGCATTCAGTACTTC	CASTPSGGFSIQYF
TRBJ1-4	TRBV2	.	TRBD1	TGTGCCAGCAGTGCGGGGACAGGGGCCTTAGCAGACGCAGTCAATGAAAAACTGTTTTTT	CASSAGTGALADAVNEKLFF
TRBJ2-2	TRBV11-2	few	.	TGTGCCAGCAGCTCAGACTCCGGGAACACCGGGGAGCTGTTTTTT	CASSSDSGNTGELFF
TRBJ2-2	TRBV5-6	.	TRBD1	TGTGCCAGCAGCTTAGGACAGGGAACGAACACCGGGGAGCTGTTTTTT	CASSLGQGTNTGELFF
TRBJ2-7	TRBV5-1	.	TRBD2	TGCGCCAGCAGCGGGGCTAGCGGGAGCTTATCTGACGAGCAGTACTTC	CASSGASGSLSDEQYF
TRBJ1-5	TRBV28	.	TRBD1	TGTGCCAACCGAAGGACAGGGGGCAGTCAGCCCCAGCATTTT	CANRRTGGSQPQHF
TRBJ2-2	TRBV27	.	TRBD2	TGTGCCAGCAGTGTAACCGCGGGGGGCACCGGGGAGCTGTTTTTT	CASSVTAGGTGELFF
TRBJ2-2	TRBV6-2/TRBV6-3	.	TRBD2	TGTGCCAGCAGCGATAGCGGGATGGAGACCGGGGAGCTGTTTTTT	CASSDSGMETGELFF
TRBJ2-1	TRBV10-2	.	TRBD1	TGCGCCAGCAGTGAGACCCCGGGACAGGGGGCGCCCAATGAGCAGTTCTTC	CASSETPGQGAPNEQFF
TRBJ1-3	TRBV4-1	.	.	TGCGCCAGCAGCCTACAGGGTAGGGCGGCTCCGGACACCATATATTTT	CASSLQGRAAPDTIYF
TRBJ2-7	TRBV7-9	.	TRBD1	TGTGCCAGCAGCACCGGACAGGGCAAGTGGGCCCCCTACGAGCAGTACTTC	CASSTGQGKWAPYEQYF
TRBJ2-7	TRBV3-1/TRBV3-2	.	.	TGTGCCAGCAGCCAAGCGGTCGGCGAGCAGTACTTC	CASSQAVGEQYF
TRBJ2-1	TRBV18	.	.	TGTGCCAGCTCACCAGGAACAGGTTGGGATGAGCAGTTCTTC	CASSPGTGWDEQFF
TRBJ2-1	TRBV7-3	.	TRBD2	TGTGCCAGCAGCCGAGCGGGGAATGAGTACAATGAGCAGTTCTTC	CASSRAGNEYNEQFF
TRBJ1-4	TRBV5-1	few	.	TGCGCCAGCAGCCCCGGGTCGGCATCCCAAAAACTGTTTTTT	CASSPGSASQKLFF
TRBJ2-7	TRBV18	.	TRBD2	TGTGCCAGCTCACTCAGCGGGAGGGACTCCTACGAGCAGTACTTC	CASSLSGRDSYEQYF
TRBJ2-2	TRBV7-9	few	TRBD2	TGTGCCAGTAATCGAACTCCCGGGGCGGGAGGAACCGGGGAGCTGTTTTTT	CASNRTPGAGGTGELFF
TRBJ2-1	TRBV6-6	.	TRBD2	TGTGCCAGCAGTTACGGGCTAGCGGGAGGCAACAATGAGCAGTTCTTC	CASSYGLAGGNNEQFF
TRBJ2-2	TRBV3-1/TRBV3-2	few	.	TGTGCCAGCAGCCAAGACCCGGGGAGCACCGGGGAGCTGTTTTTT	CASSQDPGSTGELFF
TRBJ1-5	TRBV10-2	.	TRBD1	TGCGCCAGCTTTGACAGGGGCGATCAGCCCCAGCATTTT	CASFDRGDQPQHF